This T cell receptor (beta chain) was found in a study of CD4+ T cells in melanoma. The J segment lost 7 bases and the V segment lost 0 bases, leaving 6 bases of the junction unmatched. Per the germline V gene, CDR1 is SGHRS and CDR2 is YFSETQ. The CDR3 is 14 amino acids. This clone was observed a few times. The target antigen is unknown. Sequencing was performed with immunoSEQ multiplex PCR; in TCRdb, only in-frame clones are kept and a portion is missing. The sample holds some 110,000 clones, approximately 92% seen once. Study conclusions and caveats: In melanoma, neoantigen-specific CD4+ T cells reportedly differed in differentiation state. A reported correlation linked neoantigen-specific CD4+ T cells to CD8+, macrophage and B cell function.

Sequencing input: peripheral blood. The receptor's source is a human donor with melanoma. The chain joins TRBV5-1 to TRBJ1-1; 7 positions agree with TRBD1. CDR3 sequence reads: CASSLVLGGYEAFF. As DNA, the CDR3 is TGCGCCAGCAGCTTGGTTTTAGGGGGCTATGAAGCTTTCTTT.